This TCR beta chain came from a study of Graves' ophthalmopathy and Graves' hyperthyroidism (dated by TCRdb to 2016 to 2019). Background for the entire study: Peripheral blood was collected before any treatment was given, at the time of initial diagnosis. To tell Graves' ophthalmopathy apart from Graves' hyperthyroidism, and to predict which patients would progress to ophthalmopathy, the study relied on TCR beta repertoire signatures. In total, 135 blood samples were TCR-sequenced: 40 to 45 ophthalmopathy, some 75 hyperthyroidism and about 17 hyperthyroidism-to-ophthalmopathy patients. To explore V-J signatures distinguishing ophthalmopathy from hyperthyroidism, a discovery set of around 97 patients (43 ophthalmopathy, some 57 stable hyperthyroidism) was enrolled. An independent validation cohort was composed of some 19 hyperthyroidism patients and 17 patients who later progressed from hyperthyroidism to ophthalmopathy. In more than 5 hyperthyroidism patients, the T-cell repertoire of thyroid tissue was compared with the T-cell repertoire of blood. Following sample collection, hyperthyroidism patients were given methimazole at a starting dose of 30 mg daily, and ophthalmopathy patients were given high-dose intravenous methylprednisolone. The roughly 99 discovery patients were divided at random into training and test sets in a 7:3 ratio. The full study reports these points: Ophthalmopathy was separated from stable hyperthyroidism by the 13-signature model with just under 90% sensitivity and around 81% specificity in cross-validation and with 80%/75% in the test set. In validation, the model predicted ophthalmopathy progression with about 71% sensitivity and roughly 72% specificity; roughly 12 predicted patients were CT-confirmed with GO in a median of approximately 6.2 months. Most expanded thyroid clonotypes with a frequency above 0.001 also appeared in blood, which suggests that blood repertoires may reflect the immune response in the thyroid. Sample size was not statistically predetermined, and group allocation was not concealed from the investigators.

Stable hyperthyroidism was defined as no progression to ophthalmopathy within 18 months of follow-up. Hyperthyroidism patients were newly diagnosed, were aged 18 to 65 years, and had a disease duration under 2 months. Patients with other autoimmune diseases, uncontrolled infections, pregnancy or lactation were excluded. Clinical symptoms, serum thyroxine, TRAb, thyroid ultrasound and orbital computed tomography were used for diagnosis. Ficoll-Paque density gradient centrifugation was used to isolate PBMCs from about 10 ml of fresh peripheral blood. Trizol reagent was used to extract the total RNA, and its quality was then checked on an Agilent 2100 Bioanalyzer. In its sample, this clonotype was seen many times. What this receptor recognizes is not known. Per-base quality was not reported, and no clone a single base away is much larger than it. Taken from cysteine to phenylalanine, the CDR3 has 14 residues. The kept DNA is CDR3 alone, 42 bases in frame from the first base. The germline V gene (reference sequence) specifies MNHEY as CDR1 and SMNVEV as CDR2. The V and J ends are trimmed by 2 bases and 5 bases, leaving 12 bases between them.

For repertoire sequencing, TCR beta CDR3 regions were amplified from RNA transcripts. A first-round RT-PCR used HTBI primers with the Qiagen OneStep RT-PCR kit, followed by a second-round multiplex PCR, size selection and purification. Libraries were sequenced on an Illumina HiSeq2000 using paired-end 100 bp reads. Processing in the source paper ran as follows. SOAPnuke was used to process the reads, throwing out any read that had adapters, had uncalled bases, had a mean Phred below 15, or lacked an exact constant-primer or identifier match. COPE v1.2.5 was used to merge the high-quality paired reads. Unique nucleotide sequences were defined as clonotypes and aligned to IMGT TRB V, D and J references using MiTCR v1.1. Analysis was restricted to V-J combinations with a frequency above 0.0001, which covered 99.2% of repertoires. A TCR clonal expansion and chaos score per V-J combination was defined as the ratio of F50 clonal expansion to chaos observed in the TCRdist matrix. Features were reduced by Welch's t-statistics and random forest to some 13 V-J combinations, which fed a naive Bayes classifier. The similarity between thyroid and blood repertoires was quantified using the Morisita-Horn index. The raw public reads went through TCRdb reprocessing: fastp at Q25, MiXCR clone calling, in-frame beta chains kept. Rows merge per CDR3 protein into single entries with the most common DNA and genes. The authors' filters were not applied to this entry. For this sample there are around 400,000 distinct CDR3 sequences; about 21% appear just once. The ten largest clonotypes hold 2.5% to 3.5% of the sample.

The receptor comes from a woman in her late teens or twenties with stable Graves' hyperthyroidism. Donor details come from another sample of the same person, matched by shared clones. Material for sequencing was peripheral blood. The chain couples TRBV27 to TRBJ2-5; the D gene cannot be resolved reliably. CDR3 loop: CASSLEYSGETQYF. The DNA sequence is as follows: TGTGCCAGCAGTTTAGAGTATAGTGGGGAGACCCAGTACTTC.